These T cell receptor beta chains were read from a single sample in a study of human T cells and chemical hapten exposure. From the RACE reads, TCRdb called clonotypes with MiXCR, one entry per CDR3 protein. Among 300,000 to 450,000 distinct CDR3 sequences, more than 4.5% were seen once, and the ten largest hold approximately 2.8%. The material was whole blood, obtained in connection with sensitization to the hapten diphenylcyclopropenone (DPC). These receptor sequences come from a woman aged 45-60 years with alopecia areata. Some clones in this sample may be carry-over from other donors' samples. Each CDR3 is given with its conserved first and last residue. A D gene is named only where the DNA matches it firmly. Clone size, where shown, is once, few, many, or a class for clones that have expanded.

cdr3_nt | cdr3_aa | v_call | d_call | clone_size | j_call
TGCAGCGTTGGAGGTGGGAGAGAGACCCAGTACTTC | CSVGGGRETQYF | TRBV29-1 | . | many | TRBJ2-5
TGTGCCAGCAGTGATTTCAGTAGCACAGATACGCAGTATTTT | CASSDFSSTDTQYF | TRBV27 | . | many | TRBJ2-3
TGTGCCAGCAGTCCCAGGAGGGACCGCACAGATACGCAGTATTTT | CASSPRRDRTDTQYF | TRBV12-3/TRBV12-4 | . | few | TRBJ2-3
TGTGCCAGCAGTTTAGTACGGCGAGAGGCGCAGTATTTT | CASSLVRREAQYF | TRBV12-3/TRBV12-4 | . | many | TRBJ2-3
TGCGCCAGCAGCCAAGATCGTACCCCTAATGAGCAGTTCTTC | CASSQDRTPNEQFF | TRBV4-3 | . | . | TRBJ2-1
TGCGCCAGCAGCTCCCGCAGGGGGCAGGGCGGGGAGCTGTTTTTT | CASSSRRGQGGELFF | TRBV5-1 | TRBD1 | few | TRBJ2-2
TGTGCCAGCAGCTGGGGAGGCGGCAGGGCTTCCTACGAGCAGTACTTC | CASSWGGGRASYEQYF | TRBV11-2 | . | many | TRBJ2-7
TGTGCCAGCAGCCCAGATTCGAGGAATACGCAGTATTTT | CASSPDSRNTQYF | TRBV9 | . | many | TRBJ2-3
TGTGCCAGCAGTGGGGGATACAGGCCAGGGGTCTCCCAAGAGACCCAGTACTTC | CASSGGYRPGVSQETQYF | TRBV2 | . | many | TRBJ2-5
TGTGCCAGCAATTTTGAGGGGGCGCGGGAGTACTTC | CASNFEGAREYF | TRBV28 | TRBD1 | many | TRBJ2-7
TGTGCCAGCAGCCAAGTGGATAGAGACGAGCAGTACTTC | CASSQVDRDEQYF | TRBV3-1 | . | . | TRBJ2-7
TGTGCCTGGAGTAGCGGTCAAGAGACCCAGTACTTC | CAWSSGQETQYF | TRBV30 | . | . | TRBJ2-5
TGTGCCAGCAGCGCCGGGACAGGGGTCTCGAACTATGGCTACACCTTC | CASSAGTGVSNYGYTF | TRBV2 | TRBD1 | . | TRBJ1-2
TGTGCCAGCAGCTTGGTAGGAACAGGCTCAGATACGCAGTATTTT | CASSLVGTGSDTQYF | TRBV5-4 | . | . | TRBJ2-3
TGTGCCAGCAGCAAAGAAAGCGGGAGGGAGGACAATGAGCAGTTCTTC | CASSKESGREDNEQFF | TRBV21-1 | . | many | TRBJ2-1
TGTGCCAGCAGCGTAGGTAGCGGGAGAGAGACCCAGTACTTC | CASSVGSGRETQYF | TRBV9 | TRBD2 | many | TRBJ2-5
TGTGCCAGCAGTAGGGACAGGGGTGACTATGGCTACACCTTC | CASSRDRGDYGYTF | TRBV2 | TRBD1 | many | TRBJ1-2
TGCGCCAGCAGCGAAGGGGGGGCAGGTGAGCAGTACTTC | CASSEGGAGEQYF | TRBV4-1 | . | few | TRBJ2-7
TGCAGCGTTGTCTCCCCCGATACGCAGTATTTT | CSVVSPDTQYF | TRBV29-1 | . | many | TRBJ2-3
TGCGCCAGCAGCCTGAGGGGGACAGATCAGCCCCAGCATTTT | CASSLRGTDQPQHF | TRBV5-1 | TRBD1 | . | TRBJ1-5
TGCAGCGTTGATTGGCAGGGGGCAGGAGATACGCAGTATTTT | CSVDWQGAGDTQYF | TRBV29-1 | TRBD1 | many | TRBJ2-3
TGCGCCAGCAGCTCGACAGGGGGCCTACAAGAGACCCAGTACTTC | CASSSTGGLQETQYF | TRBV5-1 | TRBD1 | . | TRBJ2-5
TGTGCCAGCAGTCAAAGCGGGAGCCGGACAGATACGCAGTATTTT | CASSQSGSRTDTQYF | TRBV6-5 | TRBD2 | many | TRBJ2-3